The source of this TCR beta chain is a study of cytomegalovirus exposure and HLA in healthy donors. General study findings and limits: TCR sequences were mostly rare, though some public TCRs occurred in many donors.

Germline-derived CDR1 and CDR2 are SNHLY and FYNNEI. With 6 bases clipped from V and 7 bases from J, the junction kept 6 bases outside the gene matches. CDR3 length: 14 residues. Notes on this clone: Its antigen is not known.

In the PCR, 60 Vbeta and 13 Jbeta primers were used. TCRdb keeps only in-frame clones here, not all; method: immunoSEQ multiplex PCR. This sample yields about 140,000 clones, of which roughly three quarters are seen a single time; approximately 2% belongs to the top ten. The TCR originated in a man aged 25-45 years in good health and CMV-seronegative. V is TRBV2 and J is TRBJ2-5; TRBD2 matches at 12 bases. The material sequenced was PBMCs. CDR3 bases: TGTGCCAGCAGCCGACTAGCGGGAGTAAGGACCCAGTACTTC. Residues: CASSRLAGVRTQYF.